The rows below give T cell receptor beta chains drawn from one sample of a study of T-cell reconstitution after alpha-beta-depleted transplantation in children. TCRdb passed the PCR reads through MiXCR, listing each CDR3 protein once. In the table there are over 85,000 distinct CDR3 sequences, 10% of which are singletons. Sequenced here: PBMCs from the stem cell graft donor, sampled from the stem cell graft. The source is a human donor who donated a stem cell graft to a child with acute lymphoblastic leukemia. The CDR3 runs from the conserved cysteine through the conserved F or W. The order of the fields is D gene, clone size, J gene, V gene, CDR3 protein, CDR3 DNA. D genes are given only for firm matches. Clone size is given for some rows only: seen once, a few or many times, or a class if the clone is expanded.

TRBD1 - TRBJ1-1 TRBV10-3 CAIRGQGRHQAFF TGTGCCATCCGGGGACAGGGGCGGCATCAAGCTTTCTTT
TRBD1 many TRBJ2-2 TRBV20-1 CSALGQGRRDTGELFF TGCAGTGCTCTAGGACAGGGGAGAAGGGACACCGGGGAGCTGTTTTTT
- many TRBJ2-5 TRBV20-1 CSAPPVGKETQYF TGCAGTGCTCCCCCGGTCGGGAAGGAGACCCAGTACTTC
- many TRBJ1-1 TRBV25-1 CASRQTQGSEAFF TGTGCCAGCAGACAGACACAGGGATCTGAAGCTTTCTTT
TRBD1 - TRBJ1-2 TRBV30 CAWRTDRNYGYTF TGTGCCTGGCGCACGGACAGGAACTATGGCTACACCTTC
- many TRBJ2-6 TRBV29-1 CSVEGRAGANVLTF TGCAGCGTTGAAGGCAGGGCTGGGGCCAACGTCCTGACTTTC
- many TRBJ2-2 TRBV5-1 CASSPTVGATGELFF TGCGCCAGCAGCCCGACTGTGGGGGCGACCGGGGAGCTGTTTTTT
TRBD2 many TRBJ2-1 TRBV6-5 CASSQRGNSYNEQFF TGTGCCAGCAGTCAGCGGGGGAACTCCTACAATGAGCAGTTCTTC
TRBD1 many TRBJ2-2 TRBV3-1 CASSPPDRGLTGELFF TGTGCCAGCAGCCCCCCGGACAGGGGACTCACCGGGGAGCTGTTTTTT
- few TRBJ2-7 TRBV30 CAWSELSYEQYF TGTGCCTGGAGTGAGCTTTCCTACGAGCAGTACTTC
TRBD2 many TRBJ2-1 TRBV5-1 CASSSYLAGGNEQFF TGCGCCAGCAGCTCCTATTTGGCGGGAGGGAATGAGCAGTTCTTC
- many TRBJ2-5 TRBV7-2 CASSLGVKKAELCF TGTGCCAGCAGCTTAGGGGTAAAAAAGGCAGAACTATGCTTC
TRBD1 many TRBJ1-1 TRBV12-3/TRBV12-4 CASSPWDRGDTEAFF TGTGCCAGCAGTCCCTGGGACAGAGGGGACACTGAAGCTTTCTTT
- many TRBJ2-7 TRBV12-3/TRBV12-4 CASSFAPSPRNEQYF TGTGCCAGCAGTTTCGCACCTAGCCCCAGGAACGAGCAGTACTTC
- few TRBJ2-3 TRBV10-3 CAISELQRLDPDTQYF TGTGCCATCAGTGAACTACAGCGTCTGGACCCAGATACGCAGTATTTC
TRBD2 many TRBJ2-4 TRBV28 CASSQRTSAENIQYF TGTGCCAGCAGTCAAAGGACTAGCGCCGAAAACATTCAGTACTTC
TRBD2 - TRBJ2-3 TRBV7-6 CASSHFLTSGGATDTQYF TGTGCCAGCAGCCACTTCCTGACTAGCGGGGGGGCAACAGATACGCAGTATTTT
- - TRBJ2-2 TRBV7-2 CASSSGGGGNTGELFF TGTGCCAGCAGCTCCGGAGGGGGTGGGAACACCGGGGAGCTGTTTTTT
- many TRBJ2-7 TRBV6-5 CASSPLGRGEQYF TGTGCCAGCAGCCCACTCGGTCGCGGCGAGCAGTACTTC
- many TRBJ1-1 TRBV20-1 CSARGGYTEAFF TGCAGTGCTAGAGGAGGGTACACTGAAGCTTTCTTT
TRBD1 many TRBJ1-4 TRBV12-3/TRBV12-4 CASGNRGQSTNEKLFF TGTGCCAGCGGAAACAGGGGGCAGTCTACTAATGAAAAACTGTTTTTT
- many TRBJ1-1 TRBV29-1 CSVPGTEAFF TGCAGCGTCCCGGGAACTGAAGCTTTCTTT
TRBD2 many TRBJ2-1 TRBV6-2/TRBV6-3 CASSNPSGSSYNEQFF TGTGCCAGCAGTAACCCTAGCGGGAGCTCCTACAATGAGCAGTTCTTC
- many TRBJ2-7 TRBV18 CASSPRTGAGSYEQYF TGTGCCAGCTCACCACGGACGGGGGCTGGGTCCTACGAGCAGTACTTC
TRBD2 many TRBJ2-7 TRBV29-1 CSALTSGGYEQYF TGCAGCGCCTTGACTAGCGGAGGCTACGAGCAGTACTTC
TRBD1 many TRBJ1-1 TRBV29-1 CSVGTGKSMNTEAFF TGCAGCGTGGGGACAGGGAAGTCCATGAACACTGAAGCTTTCTTT
- many TRBJ2-7 TRBV20-1 CSAGGAAAYSYEQYF TGCAGTGCTGGGGGTGCAGCGGCCTACTCCTACGAGCAGTACTTC
TRBD2 many TRBJ2-3 TRBV6-9 CASSHIAGGLTDTQYF TGTGCCAGCAGTCACATAGCGGGGGGCTTAACAGATACGCAGTATTTT
TRBD1 many TRBJ2-3 TRBV5-1 CASSPDGQGKTDTQYF TGCGCCAGCAGCCCCGACGGACAGGGGAAAACAGATACGCAGTATTTT
TRBD1 many TRBJ2-7 TRBV5-1 CASRNRDRDYEQYF TGCGCCAGCAGGAACCGGGACAGGGACTACGAGCAGTACTTC
- many TRBJ2-4 TRBV4-1 CASSQDLGTMAKNIQYF TGCGCCAGCAGCCAAGATTTAGGGACAATGGCCAAAAACATTCAGTACTTC
- - TRBJ2-3 TRBV10-2 CASSGALTDTQYF TGCGCCAGCAGTGGGGCCCTAACAGATACGCAGTATTTT
TRBD1 once TRBJ2-3 TRBV4-3 CASSQLRTGGPDTQYF TGCGCCAGCAGCCAATTACGGACAGGGGGCCCAGATACGCAGTATTTT
- many TRBJ2-7 TRBV3-1 CASSQDTVSYEQYF TGTGCCAGCAGCCAAGACACGGTAAGCTACGAGCAGTACTTC
TRBD1 many TRBJ1-2 TRBV12-3/TRBV12-4 CASSPGTGLGYTF TGTGCCAGCAGTCCCGGGACAGGGCTCGGCTACACCTTC
TRBD1 many TRBJ2-2 TRBV20-1 CSARGPGQGAGELFF TGCAGTGCTAGAGGCCCGGGACAGGGGGCCGGGGAGCTGTTTTTT
TRBD1 many TRBJ2-7 TRBV7-2 CASARDRGYEQYF TGTGCCAGCGCGCGGGACAGGGGGTACGAGCAGTACTTC
- many TRBJ2-5 TRBV12-3/TRBV12-4 CASSLGWGGKETQYF TGTGCCAGCAGTTTAGGGTGGGGGGGCAAAGAGACCCAGTACTTC
TRBD1 many TRBJ1-4 TRBV29-1 CSVGDRLAEKLFF TGCAGCGTTGGGGACAGGCTGGCTGAAAAACTGTTTTTT
TRBD2 many TRBJ2-7 TRBV7-2 CASSTTTSFYEQYF TGTGCCAGCAGCACGACGACTAGCTTCTACGAGCAGTACTTC
TRBD1 - TRBJ1-2 TRBV30 CAWREQGAARDGYTF TGTGCCTGGAGGGAACAGGGGGCAGCTCGGGATGGCTACACCTTC
- many TRBJ1-5 TRBV20-1 CSARDGNQPQHF TGCAGTGCTAGAGACGGGAATCAGCCCCAGCATTTT
- many TRBJ1-4 TRBV12-3/TRBV12-4 CASSSRTKLFF TGTGCCAGCAGTTCAAGGACAAAACTGTTTTTT
- many TRBJ1-6 TRBV6-5 CASRGQNHNSPLHF TGTGCCAGCAGAGGACAGAACCATAATTCACCCCTCCACTTT
- many TRBJ2-5 TRBV6-2/TRBV6-3 CASSPRSIWETQYF TGTGCCAGCAGCCCACGGTCTATATGGGAGACCCAGTACTTC
TRBD2 - TRBJ2-2 TRBV10-3 CAISDLLPRGGARSTGELFF TGTGCCATCAGTGACCTCCTACCGCGGGGGGGGGCGCGGTCCACCGGGGAGCTGTTTTTT
- many TRBJ2-3 TRBV20-1 CSAPLQGRTDTQYF TGCAGTGCTCCCCTACAGGGGAGGACAGATACGCAGTATTTT
- many TRBJ1-2 TRBV30 CALEGDGYTF TGTGCCCTCGAGGGGGACGGCTACACCTTC
TRBD2 many TRBJ2-1 TRBV4-3 CASSQAFSGSLDEQFF TGCGCCAGCAGCCAAGCATTTAGCGGGAGTCTGGATGAGCAGTTCTTC
TRBD2 many TRBJ2-2 TRBV6-1 CASSRGLASTGELFF TGTGCCAGCAGCCGGGGACTAGCCAGCACCGGGGAGCTGTTTTTT
TRBD2 many TRBJ2-1 TRBV6-5 CATWRGTSVYNEQFF TGTGCCACATGGAGGGGGACTAGCGTTTACAATGAGCAGTTCTTC
- many TRBJ2-2 TRBV4-3 CASSQDSLRTGELFF TGCGCCAGCAGCCAAGACAGCCTTCGCACCGGGGAGCTGTTTTTT
- - TRBJ2-3 TRBV4-2 CASSQGSGGRDTQYF TGTGCCAGCAGCCAAGGGTCAGGGGGGAGAGATACGCAGTATTTT